This entry describes one T cell receptor (beta chain). This CDR3 spans 16 amino acids. CDR1 and CDR2 from the germline V gene are SGHVS and FQNEAQ. V lost 1 base to trimming and J lost 3 bases, with 12 bases between them. TCRdb re-analysed the RT-PCR reads in MiXCR, keeping a single row per CDR3 protein. The data hold 650,000 to 800,000 distinct CDR3 sequences, with over 12% observed a single time. The V gene is TRBV7-8, the J gene TRBJ2-2; D might be TRBD2 (7 bases). The sequenced sample was memory CD4+ T cells from blood. The receptor was derived from a female donor in good health, serving as a healthy control. DNA for the CDR3: TGTGCCAGCAGCTTAGGGGTAGGGGGGGACACCGGGGAGCTGTTTTTT. Translated: CASSLGVGGDTGELFF.